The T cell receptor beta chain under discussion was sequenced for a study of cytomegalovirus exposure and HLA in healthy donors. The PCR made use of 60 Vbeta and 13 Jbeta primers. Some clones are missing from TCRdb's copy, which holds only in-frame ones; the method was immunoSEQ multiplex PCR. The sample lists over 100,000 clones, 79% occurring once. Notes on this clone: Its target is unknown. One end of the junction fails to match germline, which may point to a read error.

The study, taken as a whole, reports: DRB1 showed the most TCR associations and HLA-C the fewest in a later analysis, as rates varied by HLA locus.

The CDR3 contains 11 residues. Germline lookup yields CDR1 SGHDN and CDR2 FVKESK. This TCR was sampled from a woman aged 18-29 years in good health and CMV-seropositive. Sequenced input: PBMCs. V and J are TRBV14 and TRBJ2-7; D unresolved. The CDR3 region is CASSQTYGQYF. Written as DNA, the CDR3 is TGTGCCAGCAGCCAAACTTACGGGCAGTACTTC.